This passage covers 6 T cell receptor beta chains from one sample sequenced in a study of cytomegalovirus exposure and HLA in healthy donors. 60 Vbeta and 13 Jbeta primers were used in PCR. The protocol was immunoSEQ multiplex PCR, while the TCRdb copy is restricted to in-frame clones and leaves out a portion. Here the sample spans around 300,000 clones, roughly two thirds being singletons. The specimen sequenced was PBMCs. The receptors stem from a female donor in good health and CMV-seronegative.

V usage is TRBV7-6 and J usage is TRBJ2-7; 9 bases are shared with TRBD2. This CDR3 region has 15 residues. CDR1 is SGHVS, CDR2 FNYEAQ, per germline. V was pared by 1 base and J by 3 bases, with 4 bases of the junction left unmatched. CDR3 in amino acids: CASSLGLAANYEQYF. DNA of the CDR3: TGTGCCAGCAGCTTAGGACTAGCGGCTAACTACGAGCAGTACTTC.

The rearrangement uses TRBV11-3 and TRBJ2-3; tentative D call: TRBD2 (7 bases). Germline V lookup: CDR1 SGHNT, CDR2 YENEEA. V gave up 4 bases and J gave up 4 bases, with 18 bases separating them. This CDR3 region has 16 residues. In nucleotides, the CDR3 is TGTGCCAGCAGCTCCTCAAGGGGGAGGGGCCCAGATACGCAGTATTTT. It encodes CASSSSRGRGPDTQYF.

The J gene is TRBJ2-2, the V gene TRBV7-3; TRBD2 aligns across 10 bases. After removal of 9 bases from V and 4 bases from J, the junction contained 2 bases not matched to a gene. The CDR3 totals 13 residues. Germline-derived CDR1 and CDR2 are SGHTA and FQGTGA. CDR3 DNA sequence: TGTGCCAGTAGGACTAGCGGCACCGGGGAGCTGTTTTTT. The encoded protein is CASRTSGTGELFF.

The chain couples TRBV6-5 to TRBJ2-3, with D possibly matching TRBD1 (5 bases). Germline V lookup: CDR1 MNHEY, CDR2 SVGAGI. The CDR3 runs 14 residues. V lost 6 bases, J lost 6 bases, and 16 bases lay in between. The CDR3 region has the DNA TGTGCCAGCAGCCTAACCCTCAGGGATGATACGCAGTATTTT. Its protein is CASSLTLRDDTQYF.

The chain employs TRBV27 and TRBJ2-1; TRBD2 might be the D (6 bases). V was clipped by 3 bases and J by 2 bases, with 8 bases between them. Germline V gives CDR1 MNHEY, CDR2 SMNVEV (reference sequence). This CDR3 is built from 14 residues. The CDR3 sequence is CASSLEGAYNEQFF. CDR3 DNA: TGTGCCAGCAGTTTGGAGGGAGCCTACAATGAGCAGTTCTTC.

The chain carries TRBV7-2 and TRBJ2-7, with 7 bases fitting TRBD1. This CDR3 region has 16 residues. The trim removed 1 base at V and 2 bases at J, leaving 8 bases unmatched. CDR1 and CDR2 (germline): SGHTA, FQGNSA. The CDR3 DNA follows: TGTGCCAGCAGCTTAGGACGAGACAGGGTAACCTACGAGCAGTACTTC. This gives the protein CASSLGRDRVTYEQYF. Combining the CDR3 with reference TRBV7-2 and TRBJ2-7 gives the whole variable domain GAGVSQSPSNKVTEKGKDVELRCDPISGHTALYWYRQSLGQGLEFLIYFQGNSAPDKSGLPSDRFSAERTGGSVSTLTIQRTQQEDSAVYLCASSLGRDRVTYEQYFGPGTRLTVT.